What follows are 21 T cell receptor beta chains derived from one specimen sequenced in a study of cytomegalovirus exposure and HLA in healthy donors (dated by TCRdb to about 2017). The receptor library was made with the immunoSEQ multiplex PCR assay. A mixture of 60 forward primers for TCR Vbeta segments and 13 reverse primers for TCR Jbeta segments was used in the multiplex PCR. The clones in this table, taken by TCRdb from immuneACCESS, are in-frame only. Not every clone is retained; where verified, under half of the shortfall comes from an unresolved V gene, and the cause of the rest is unknown. This sample holds around 170,000 clones; around four fifths were observed only once. Around 0.75% of the sample goes to the ten largest clones. Sequencing used PBMCs. These receptors originate from a young woman in good health and CMV-seronegative.

The chain joins TRBV28 to TRBJ1-5; 7 bases map to TRBD1. The trim removed 4 bases at V and 1 base at J, leaving 4 bases unmatched. The CDR3 has 15 amino acids. CDR1 and CDR2 (germline): MDHEN, SYDVKM. The CDR3 is CASSSGTESNQPQHF. CDR3 DNA sequence: TGTGCCAGCAGTTCCGGGACAGAAAGCAATCAGCCCCAGCATTTT.

The V and J genes are TRBV18 and TRBJ2-7; TRBD2 matches 7 bases. This CDR3 comprises 15 residues. Per the germline V gene, CDR1 is KGHSH and CDR2 is LQKENI. V gave up 4 bases and J gave up 3 bases; unmatched junction bases: 9. The CDR3: CASSLTGGPDYEQYF. DNA of the CDR3: TGTGCCAGCTCACTAACGGGAGGCCCCGACTACGAGCAGTACTTC.

The V gene is TRBV27, the J gene TRBJ2-3; possibly TRBD1 for D (5 bases). Germline CDR1 and CDR2: MNHEY and SMNVEV (reference sequence). There are 15 residues in the CDR3. The V end was cut by 6 bases, the J end by 0 bases, with 13 bases between. CDR3 nucleotides: TGTGCCAGCAGCCCCTGGGGCGGAAGCACAGATACGCAGTATTTT. It is translated as CASSPWGGSTDTQYF.

The chain carries TRBV5-4 and TRBJ2-5, with 10 bases aligning to TRBD2. This CDR3 has 16 residues. V shed 0 bases and J 4 bases; nucleotides not matched to a gene: 6. Germline CDR1 and CDR2: SGHNT and YYREEE (reference sequence). The CDR3 loop is CASSLASAGGRETQYF. The CDR3 nucleotides are TGTGCCAGCAGCTTGGCATCAGCGGGGGGGCGAGAGACCCAGTACTTC.

This sequence joins TRBV25-1 and TRBJ2-1; 11 bases match TRBD1. Germline values: CDR1 MGHDK, CDR2 SYGVNS. This CDR3 is built from 14 residues. Trimming cost V 6 bases and J 7 bases; bases outside gene matches: 5. The CDR3 spells CASSPGTGGNEQFF. CDR3 in DNA: TGTGCCAGCAGCCCCGGGACAGGGGGGAATGAGCAGTTCTTC. Supplemented by reference TRBV25-1 and TRBJ2-1, the full variable domain reads EADIYQTPRYLVIGTGKKITLECSQTMGHDKMYWYQQDPGMELHLIHYSYGVNSTEKGDLSSESTVSRIRTEHFPLTLESARPSHTSQYLCASSPGTGGNEQFFGPGTRLTVL.

The V call is TRBV6-5, the J call TRBJ1-1; no reliable D call. Trimming removed 5 bases at V and 1 base at J, with 8 bases between. The CDR3 consists of 13 residues. Germline V gene data show CDR1 as MNHEY and CDR2 as SVGAGI. The CDR3 nucleotides are TGTGCCAGCAGTACGACTGAGAACACTGAAGCTTTCTTT. Translated, it gives CASSTTENTEAFF.

This clone was recorded a few times. The rearrangement joins TRBV5-4 to TRBJ1-4, with unresolved D. V shed 0 bases and J shed 8 bases, with 11 bases lying between them. This CDR3 is 14 amino acids long. Germline CDR1 and CDR2: SGHNT and YYREEE (reference sequence). The CDR3 loop reads CASSLAGFSEKLFF. DNA of the CDR3: TGTGCCAGCAGCTTGGCGGGGTTTAGCGAAAAACTGTTTTTT.

This clone has just one count. The chain employs TRBV9 and TRBJ2-5; D not resolved. Per germline, CDR1 SGDLS and CDR2 YYNGEE. The ends were cut back, 4 bases at V and 0 bases at J, with 16 bases in the middle. The CDR3 length is 16 residues. The CDR3 DNA reads as TGTGCCAGCAGCACCCACTATTCTATGTACCAAGAGACCCAGTACTTC. Translation: CASSTHYSMYQETQYF. The variable domain in full, with the rest retrieved from reference TRBV9 and TRBJ2-5, is DSGVTQTPKHLITATGQRVTLRCSPRSGDLSVYWYQQSLDQGLQFLIQYYNGEERAKGNILERFSAQQFPDLHSELNLSSLELGDSALYFCASSTHYSMYQETQYFGPGTRLLVL.

The chain joins TRBV28 to TRBJ2-5, with 7 bases that match TRBD1. Germline V gene lookup returns CDR1 MDHEN and CDR2 SYDVKM. The CDR3 spans 13 residues. The J segment lost 5 bases and the V segment lost 2 bases, leaving 2 bases of the junction unmatched. CDR3 loop: CASSLPRGETQYF. The CDR3 nucleotides read TGTGCCAGCAGTTTACCCAGGGGGGAGACCCAGTACTTC. Full variable domain (missing parts from reference TRBV28 and TRBJ2-5): DVKVTQSSRYLVKRTGEKVFLECVQDMDHENMFWYRQDPGLGLRLIYFSYDVKMKEKGDIPEGYSVSREKKERFSLILESASTNQTSMYLCASSLPRGETQYFGPGTRLLVL.

The chain uses TRBV15 and TRBJ1-1, with 9 positions matching TRBD1. Germline loops: CDR1 LNHNV, CDR2 YYDKDF (reference sequence). This CDR3 has 17 residues. V gave up 0 bases and J gave up 0 bases; unmatched junction bases: 5. The CDR3 reads CATSREGTGFMNTEAFF. CDR3 bases: TGTGCCACCAGCAGAGAAGGGACAGGGTTCATGAACACTGAAGCTTTCTTT.

The chain has TRBV19 and TRBJ1-6; 7 nucleotides line up with TRBD1. Trimming cost V 9 bases and J 5 bases; bases outside gene matches: 4. This CDR3 is built from 13 residues. Germline assignment: CDR1 LNHDA and CDR2 SQIVND (reference sequence). CDR3 coding DNA: TGTGCCAGCCGGGACAGCCATAATTCACCCCTCCACTTT. Amino acids: CASRDSHNSPLHF.

The rearrangement links TRBV7-3 to TRBJ2-1; 16 bases match TRBD2. Germline trimming cut 4 bases from V and 2 bases from J; bases unmatched to any gene: 5. There are 18 residues in the CDR3. Per germline, CDR1 SGHTA and CDR2 FQGTGA. The CDR3 reads CASSSGLAGGFTYNEQFF. The CDR3 DNA reads TGTGCCAGCAGCTCGGGACTAGCGGGAGGGTTCACCTACAATGAGCAGTTCTTC.

J is TRBJ2-7 and V is TRBV7-9; TRBD2 agrees at 11 bases. J was trimmed by 3 bases and V by 5 bases; bases with no gene match: 6. The V gene's germline CDR1 is SEHNR and CDR2 FQNEAQ (reference sequence). CDR3 length: 15 amino acids. The CDR3 nucleotides are TGTGCCAGCAGCCCTGGGACTAGCGGTCTCTACGAGCAGTACTTC. It yields the protein CASSPGTSGLYEQYF. Full variable domain (remainder filled in from reference TRBV7-9 and TRBJ2-7): DTGVSQNPRHKITKRGQNVTFRCDPISEHNRLYWYRQTLGQGPEFLTYFQNEAQLEKSRLLSDRFSAERPKGSFSTLEIQRTEQGDSAMYLCASSPGTSGLYEQYFGPGTRLTVT.

The gene calls are TRBV2 and TRBJ2-3; D gene ambiguous. V shed 6 bases and J shed 0 bases, with 13 bases lying between them. The length of the CDR3 is 15 residues. Germline assignment: CDR1 SNHLY and CDR2 FYNNEI. For the CDR3, the DNA is TGTGCCAGCAGCGATAGGAGACTGAGCACAGATACGCAGTATTTT. Protein product: CASSDRRLSTDTQYF.

J is TRBJ2-7 and V is TRBV7-8; TRBD1 aligns across 11 bases. Germline values: CDR1 SGHVS, CDR2 FQNEAQ. V lost 6 bases, J lost 7 bases, and 11 bases stayed unmatched. The CDR3 has 15 amino acids. Written as DNA, the CDR3 is TGTGCCAGCAGTCTACTAGGGACAGGGGGTAGGGAGCAGTACTTC. The encoded protein is CASSLLGTGGREQYF.

The chain is built from TRBV4-1 and TRBJ2-2; 12 bases are a match to TRBD2. The CDR3 runs 20 residues. The germline V gene encodes CDR1 MGHRA and CDR2 YSYEKL. V lost 0 bases and J lost 6; bases outside the gene matches: 14. The CDR3, as DNA: TGCGCCAGCAGCCAAGAGACTAGCGGGAGAGTGAGGAGAGGCTCCGGGGAGCTGTTTTTT. Its protein product is CASSQETSGRVRRGSGELFF.

This chain uses TRBV28 with TRBJ2-3; 8 nucleotides align to TRBD2. V gave up 8 bases and J gave up 2 bases; unmatched junction bases: 9. CDR3 length equals 15 residues. Germline CDR1 MDHEN, CDR2 SYDVKM. Here the CDR3 reads CASQTGGPHTDTQYF. The CDR3 DNA reads as TGTGCCAGCCAAACGGGGGGGCCCCACACAGATACGCAGTATTTT.

This clone was seen only a few times. The chain is built from TRBV21-1 and TRBJ2-7; the table calls TRBD2, which could not be checked here. TRBV21-1 is deemed a pseudogene. The CDR3 is 14 residues long. CDR3 protein: CAVPHEGSSYEQYF. CDR3 in DNA: TGTGCCGTCCCGCACGAGGGTAGCTCCTACGAGCAGTACTTC.

This clone was picked up a small number of times. This chain connects TRBV6-5 to TRBJ1-3; 8 nucleotides agree with TRBD1. This CDR3 is 15 amino acids long. Trimming removed 8 bases from V and 0 bases from J; junction bases left unmatched: 6. Germline assignment: CDR1 MNHEY and CDR2 SVGAGI. CDR3 protein: CASARGTGSGNTIYF. The CDR3 DNA follows: TGTGCCAGCGCGAGGGGGACAGGCTCTGGAAACACCATATATTTT.

The V gene is TRBV6-6, the J gene TRBJ1-1; D is undetermined. V was cut by 0 bases and J by 11 bases, with 10 bases left in between. The CDR3 length is 12 residues. From germline, CDR1 is MNHNY and CDR2 SVGAGI (reference sequence). The CDR3 here is CASSYSREEAFF. CDR3 nucleotide sequence: TGTGCCAGCAGTTACTCCCGGGAGGAGGCTTTCTTT.

The rearrangement joins TRBV19 to TRBJ1-2, with a weak D call TRBD1 (6 bases). This CDR3 is 12 amino acids long. V lost 7 bases and J 13 bases, leaving 19 bases between the germline ends. Germline V gene sequence: CDR1 LNHDA, CDR2 SQIVND (reference sequence). The CDR3 loop reads CASTPSGTPLTF. The DNA for the CDR3 is TGTGCCAGTACCCCCTCCGGGACACCGCTCACCTTC.